These 18 T cell receptor beta chains originate from one sample sequenced in a study of identical twins. From the 5' RACE reads, TCRdb called clonotypes with MiXCR, one entry per CDR3 protein. The sample includes 500,000 or so distinct CDR3 sequences, more than 13% of them seen just once. The same sample was also studied in work on yellow fever vaccine responses in identical twins.

Sequencing was carried out using CD4+ T cells sorted from blood. Receptors were obtained from a young woman in good health.

This clonotype was seen many times. The rearrangement joins TRBV29-1 to TRBJ2-1; tentatively, D is TRBD1 (6 bases). V lost 5 bases and J lost 0, with 11 bases in between. In germline, CDR1 is SQVTM, CDR2 ANQGSEA. The CDR3 runs 14 residues. The CDR3 nucleotides are TGCAGCGTTAGGGGGTCCAGCTCCTACAATGAGCAGTTCTTC. Protein: CSVRGSSSYNEQFF.

This clonotype was observed a handful of times. The chain uses TRBV28 and TRBJ2-4; D gene unclear. Trimming cost V 3 bases and J 0 bases, with 6 bases left between them. This CDR3 region has 14 residues. CDR1 is MDHEN and CDR2 is SYDVKM in the germline V gene. The CDR3 is CASSFAPAKNIQYF. CDR3 DNA sequence: TGTGCCAGCAGTTTTGCACCAGCCAAAAACATTCAGTACTTC.

In this sample, this clonotype turned up many times. This sequence joins TRBV29-1 and TRBJ1-1; D is uncertain. The V end lost 6 bases, the J end lost 2 bases, and 10 bases lay between the germline ends. Germline loops: CDR1 SQVTM, CDR2 ANQGSEA. This CDR3 is built from 12 residues. CDR3: CSVDTANTEAFF. CDR3 sequence (DNA): TGCAGCGTAGATACCGCAAACACTGAAGCTTTCTTT.

This clonotype was detected a few times. Germline is not matched at one junction end, which may reflect a read error. The V and J genes are TRBV7-8 and TRBJ2-1; TRBD2 agrees at 9 bases. Per germline, CDR1 SGHVS and CDR2 FQNEAQ. The CDR3 sequence is 13 residues long. CDR3 in amino acids: CASSLSSLAGKIF. For the CDR3, the DNA is TGTGCCAGCAGCCTCTCTAGTCTAGCGGGGAAAATCTTC. Full variable domain (rest looked up from reference TRBV7-8 and TRBJ2-1): GAGVSQSPRYKVAKRGQDVALRCDPISGHVSLFWYQQALGQGPEFLTYFQNEAQLDKSGLPSDRFFAERPEGSVSTLKIQRTQQEDSAVYLCASSLSSLAGKIFGPGTRLTVL.

This clonotype occurred many times. V is TRBV7-2 and J is TRBJ2-7, with TRBD2 as a possible D gene (6 bases). V lost 0 bases to trimming and J lost 0 bases, with 9 bases between them. Germline V gene lookup returns CDR1 SGHTA and CDR2 FQGNSA. The CDR3 spans 15 residues. The CDR3 region has the DNA TGTGCCAGCAGCTTAGCGGGAGGTGCCTCCTACGAGCAGTACTTC. Encoded protein: CASSLAGGASYEQYF.

This clonotype was seen at least ten times. The chain employs TRBV12-3 or TRBV12-4 and TRBJ1-1; 11 nucleotides align to TRBD1. The CDR3 extends over 15 amino acids. The J segment lost 4 bases and the V segment lost 6 bases, leaving 7 bases of the junction unmatched. This CDR3 is CASSPGTGGVTEAFF. DNA of the CDR3: TGTGCCAGCAGCCCCGGGACAGGGGGGGTCACTGAAGCTTTCTTT.

The chain employs TRBV29-1 and TRBJ2-5, with a possible D match to TRBD2 (6 bases). The germline V gene encodes CDR1 SQVTM and CDR2 ANQGSEA. The length of the CDR3 is 12 residues. The germline V and J ends were trimmed by 6 bases and 5 bases, with 13 bases remaining between them. CDR3 loop: CSVRGGGETQYF. The CDR3 nucleotides read TGCAGCGTCCGGGGTGGGGGGGAGACCCAGTACTTC.

The chain carries TRBV5-6 and TRBJ2-2; unclear D gene. CDR1 and CDR2 from the germline V gene are SGHDT and YYEEEE. The V gene lost 3 bases and the J gene lost 2 bases, with 11 bases spanning the gap. The CDR3 covers 15 residues. The CDR3 sequence: CASSSTGPNTGELFF. DNA for the CDR3: TGTGCCAGCAGCTCGACCGGGCCAAACACCGGGGAGCTGTTTTTT.

The sample holds a few counts of this clonotype. This chain connects TRBV12-3 or TRBV12-4 to TRBJ2-2; D gene uncertain. V lost 2 bases and J lost 0, with 22 bases in between. The CDR3 is 20 residues long. The CDR3 region has the DNA TGTGCCAGCAGTTTACTCGTGGCACCCCAAGGAGCCCCGAACACCGGGGAGCTGTTTTTT. This sequence encodes CASSLLVAPQGAPNTGELFF.

The chain recombines TRBV24-1 with TRBJ2-3; no reliable D call. The CDR3 runs to 12 residues. V lost 2 bases, J lost 4 bases, and 3 bases lay in between. Germline-derived CDR1 and CDR2 are KGHDR and SFDVKD. CDR3: CATSDWADTQYF. Written as DNA, the CDR3 is TGTGCCACCAGTGATTGGGCAGATACGCAGTATTTT.

Worth noting for this clonotype: Mismatch with germline at one junction end may stem from a read error. The chain combines TRBV7-7 with TRBJ2-3, with a tentative D call TRBD2 (6 bases). CDR1 SSHAT and CDR2 FNYEAQ come from the germline V gene (reference sequence). The CDR3 consists of 15 residues. The CDR3 protein is CASSLTSFSTDTQYF. The CDR3 bases are TGTGCTAGCAGCCTTACTAGCTTTAGCACAGATACGCAGTATTTT.

As DNA, the CDR3 is TGCAGCGTCCTGACTGGTAGCGGGAGTATTTACAATGAGCAGTTCTTC. Amino acid sequence: CSVLTGSGSIYNEQFF. The chain joins TRBV29-1 to TRBJ2-1, with TRBD2 identical over 9 bases. Trimming took 6 bases from V and 4 from J; bases not matched to a gene: 13. The length of the CDR3 is 16 residues. CDR1 and CDR2 (germline): SQVTM, ANQGSEA.

This clonotype was recorded many times. The V gene is TRBV7-9, the J gene TRBJ2-2; D may be TRBD2 (7 bases). Germline V gives CDR1 SEHNR, CDR2 FQNEAQ (reference sequence). The CDR3 consists of 15 residues. Trimming took 0 bases from V and 4 from J, leaving 9 bases between them. The CDR3 DNA reads TGTGCCAGCAGCTTAGCGGGGGGGCGCACCGGGGAGCTGTTTTTT. Translation gives CASSLAGGRTGELFF.

The sample holds many counts of this clonotype. The CDR3 loop is CASSVGPNTGELFF. CDR3 nucleotides: TGTGCCAGCAGCGTAGGTCCGAACACCGGGGAGCTGTTTTTT. V is TRBV9 and J is TRBJ2-2; no reliable D call. The CDR3 has 14 amino acids. Germline lookup yields CDR1 SGDLS and CDR2 YYNGEE. Between the trimmed V and J ends, which lost 0 bases and 0 bases, there was a span of 3 bases.

This clonotype was picked up a small number of times. The CDR3 DNA sequence: TGCGCCAGCAGCTTACGGACTAGCGGGGGCCTAGATACGCAGTATTTT. Translated: CASSLRTSGGLDTQYF. This rearrangement joins TRBV5-1 to TRBJ2-3; TRBD2 matches 13 bases. Looked up from germline, CDR1 is SGHRS and CDR2 is YFSETQ. The CDR3 has 16 amino acids. V lost 2 bases to trimming and J lost 5 bases; unmatched junction nucleotides: 5. Full variable domain (outside the CDR3, taken from reference TRBV5-1 and TRBJ2-3): KAGVTQTPRYLIKTRGQQVTLSCSPISGHRSVSWYQQTPGQGLQFLFEYFSETQRNKGNFPGRFSGRQFSNSRSEMNVSTLELGDSALYLCASSLRTSGGLDTQYFGPGTRLTVL.

CDR3 nucleotides: TGTGCCAGTAGTTCCTGGACTAGCAACAATGAGCAGTTCTTC. This translates into CASSSWTSNNEQFF. The chain employs TRBV19 and TRBJ2-1, with 8 positions matching TRBD2. Germline V gene data show CDR1 as LNHDA and CDR2 as SQIVND (reference sequence). J lost 5 bases, V lost 5 bases, and 5 bases had no gene match. CDR3 length: 14 residues.

This clonotype was counted between two and nine times. This chain uses TRBV4-1 with TRBJ1-6; tentative D call: TRBD1 (5 bases). The CDR3 runs 15 residues. V gave up 0 bases and J gave up 10 bases, with 13 bases separating them. The germline V gene encodes CDR1 MGHRA and CDR2 YSYEKL. The CDR3 reads CASSQDLQVMSPLHF. The CDR3 nucleotides are TGCGCCAGCAGCCAAGACCTACAGGTCATGTCACCCCTCCACTTT.

This clonotype was seen a handful of times. The chain is built from TRBV29-1 and TRBJ2-7; 8 nucleotides line up with TRBD1. This CDR3 has 13 amino acids. V gave up 3 bases and J gave up 3 bases; unmatched junction bases: 4. Germline V gene data show CDR1 as SQVTM and CDR2 as ANQGSEA. CDR3 amino acids: CSVDIGQGYEQYF. CDR3 coding DNA: TGCAGCGTTGACATCGGACAGGGCTACGAGCAGTACTTC.